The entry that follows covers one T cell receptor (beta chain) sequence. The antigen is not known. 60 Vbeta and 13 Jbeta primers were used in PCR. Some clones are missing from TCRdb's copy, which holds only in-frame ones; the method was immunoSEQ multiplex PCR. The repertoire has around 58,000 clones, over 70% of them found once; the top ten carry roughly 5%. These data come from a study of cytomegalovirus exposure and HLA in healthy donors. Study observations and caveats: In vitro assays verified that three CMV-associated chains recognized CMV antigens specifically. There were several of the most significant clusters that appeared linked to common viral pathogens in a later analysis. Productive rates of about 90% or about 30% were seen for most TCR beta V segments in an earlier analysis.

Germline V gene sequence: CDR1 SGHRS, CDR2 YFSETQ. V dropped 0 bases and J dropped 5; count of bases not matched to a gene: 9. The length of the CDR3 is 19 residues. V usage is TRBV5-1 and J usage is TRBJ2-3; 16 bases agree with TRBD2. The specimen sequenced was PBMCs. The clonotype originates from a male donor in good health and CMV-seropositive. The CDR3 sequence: CASSLAGTSGGAMIDTQYF. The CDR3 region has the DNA TGCGCCAGCAGCTTGGCCGGGACTAGCGGGGGGGCGATGATAGATACGCAGTATTTT.